This entry is about one TCR beta chain. Its antigen remains unidentified. The CDR3 spans 17 residues. Germline CDR1 reads SGHVS; CDR2 reads FQNEAQ. The V end was cut by 2 bases, the J end by 4 bases, with 19 bases between. The data derive from a study of cytomegalovirus exposure and HLA in healthy donors. PCR used 60 Vbeta primers and 13 Jbeta primers. The method was immunoSEQ multiplex PCR; TCRdb's version includes in-frame clones alone and lacks a portion of them. The table has around 150,000 clones, about three quarters seen once; the top ten hold approximately 3%. In nominal health when sampled, donors likely had unrecorded immune exposures nonetheless. Study-level points and caveats: Solely CMV serostatus was available to characterize immune exposure. A later analysis linked around 15,000 TCR beta sequences to HLA alleles at 0.05 false discovery rate.

This sequence joins TRBV7-8 and TRBJ2-3; tentatively, D is TRBD2 (5 bases). What was sequenced was PBMCs. The origin of this receptor is a woman aged 25 to 45 in good health and CMV-seronegative. The CDR3 DNA is TGTGCCAGCAGCTTAAGAGGGAGAGACATTGGGGCAGATACGCAGTATTTT. Translated: CASSLRGRDIGADTQYF.